These 5 T cell receptor beta chains were sequenced from one sample in a study of graft-versus-host responses after intestinal transplantation. The method was immunoSEQ multiplex PCR; TCRdb's version includes in-frame clones alone and lacks a portion of them. The sample comprises approximately 80,000 clones, approximately 91% of which are singletons, and roughly 0.32% rests with the top ten. For these receptors, no antigen is known. The specimen was unstimulated CD4+ T cells sorted from spleen or lymph node cells, collected before intestinal transplant. The receptor set was obtained from a human donor who received an intestinal transplant.

In this sample, this clone turned up a few times. The CDR3 DNA reads as TGTGCCAGCAGCCGTAGCGGGAGGGCCTACGAGCAGTACTTC. Its translation is CASSRSGRAYEQYF. The genes are TRBV6-6 and TRBJ2-7, with 11 nucleotides matching TRBD2. The germline gives CDR1 MNHNY, CDR2 SVGAGI (reference sequence). V lost 6 bases, J lost 2 bases, and 3 bases stayed unmatched. This CDR3 comprises 14 residues.

The chain uses TRBV5-1 and TRBJ1-5; D unresolved. CDR1 and CDR2 (germline): SGHRS, YFSETQ. The CDR3 consists of 12 residues. Trimming took off 5 bases at V and 5 bases at J, with 8 bases between the two ends. The CDR3 DNA reads as TGCGCCAGCAGGACAACTTATCAGCCCCAGCATTTT. Amino acid sequence: CASRTTYQPQHF. The variable domain in full, with the rest retrieved from reference TRBV5-1 and TRBJ1-5, is KAGVTQTPRYLIKTRGQQVTLSCSPISGHRSVSWYQQTPGQGLQFLFEYFSETQRNKGNFPGRFSGRQFSNSRSEMNVSTLELGDSALYLCASRTTYQPQHFGDGTRLSIL.

This rearrangement joins TRBV11-1 to TRBJ2-1; D ambiguous. Germline V gene lookup returns CDR1 SGHAT and CDR2 FQDESV (reference sequence). This CDR3 has 14 residues. V was shortened by 4 bases and J by 7 bases, with 14 bases between the two germline ends. CDR3 sequence: CASSSPSRYNEQFF. DNA of the CDR3: TGTGCCAGCAGCTCCCCCTCGCGCTATAATGAGCAGTTCTTC.

The J gene is TRBJ2-7, the V gene TRBV6-1; 8 nucleotides align to TRBD2. Germline CDR1 reads MNHNS; CDR2 reads SASEGT. The CDR3 sequence is 15 residues long. Germline trimming cut 10 bases from V and 0 bases from J; bases unmatched to any gene: 11. Here the CDR3 reads CATGGGSLASYEQYF. As DNA, the CDR3 is TGTGCCACCGGGGGGGGCAGCCTGGCCTCCTACGAGCAGTACTTC.

This rearrangement joins TRBV11-2 to TRBJ2-5; D is ambiguous. The CDR3 runs 15 residues. Germline CDR1 and CDR2: SGHAT and FQNNGV. The V and J ends lost 0 bases and 1 base respectively, with 9 bases between them. The CDR3 sequence is CASSLDHTGQETQYF. In DNA, the CDR3 is TGTGCCAGCAGCTTAGATCATACCGGCCAAGAGACCCAGTACTTC. Full variable domain (missing parts from reference TRBV11-2 and TRBJ2-5): EAGVAQSPRYKIIEKRQSVAFWCNPISGHATLYWYQQILGQGPKLLIQFQNNGVVDDSQLPKDRFSAERLKGVDSTLKIQPAKLEDSAVYLCASSLDHTGQETQYFGPGTRLLVL.